The 14 T cell receptor beta chains presented below share a single source sample, sequenced in a study of vaccination effects on CD4 cells after COVID-19. Sequenced by immunoSEQ multiplex PCR; TCRdb stores in-frame clones only, minus some. Of about 70,000 clones in the sample, 60% to 75% were seen once. Antigen-specific CD4+ T cells were expanded (with viral peptide pools) by the ViraFEST assay ahead of sequencing. Following 10 days of culture, CD4+ T cells were isolated. Convalescent patients had PCR-confirmed SARS-CoV-2 infection between March and December 2020. Their recognized antigens are unknown. The input for sequencing was CD4+ T cells from PBMCs cultured with HIV peptides, taken before COVID-19 vaccination. Subset here: HIV-1 Nef peptide pool negative control/reference culture. These receptors were collected from a human donor who had a prior SARS-CoV-2 infection.

This clone has just a few counts. The chain joins TRBV19 to TRBJ2-3; 12 positions match TRBD2. This CDR3 region has 18 residues. With 6 bases clipped from V and 0 bases from J, the junction kept 10 bases outside the gene matches. The germline V gene has CDR1 LNHDA and CDR2 SQIVND (reference sequence). This CDR3 reads CASRASGRVSVSTDTQYF. Written as DNA, the CDR3 is TGTGCCAGTAGAGCTAGCGGGAGGGTTAGTGTCAGCACAGATACGCAGTATTTT.

This clone was found a few times. The chain recombines TRBV4-1 with TRBJ2-7, with D unresolved. This CDR3 comprises 14 residues. The germline V gene has CDR1 MGHRA and CDR2 YSYEKL. Trimming took 4 bases from V and 4 from J, leaving 14 bases between them. The CDR3 region has the DNA TGCGCCAGCAGCCTCCAGTACGTAGGGTACGAGCAGTACTTC. Translating gives CASSLQYVGYEQYF.

V is TRBV5-1 and J is TRBJ2-7; 11 bases align to TRBD2. Germline assignment: CDR1 SGHRS and CDR2 YFSETQ. The V segment lost 0 bases and the J segment 8 bases; nucleotides outside the gene matches: 7. The CDR3 consists of 15 residues. The CDR3, as DNA: TGCGCCAGCAGCTTGGCCCCGACTAGCGGGGAAAAGCAGTACTTC. Its translation: CASSLAPTSGEKQYF.

The V gene is TRBV24-1, the J gene TRBJ2-5; 9 positions match TRBD2. The V gene end was trimmed by 4 bases and the J gene end by 5 bases; junction bases not matched to a gene: 10. Germline CDR1 is KGHDR and CDR2 is SFDVKD. CDR3 size: 16 residues. CDR3 region: CATSDPTGTSHETQYF. DNA for the CDR3: TGTGCCACCAGTGACCCCACCGGGACTAGCCACGAGACCCAGTACTTC.

This chain uses TRBV15 with TRBJ2-3; 9 bases map to TRBD2. There are 16 residues in the CDR3. Trimming removed 1 base from V and 1 base from J; junction bases left unmatched: 3. Per germline, CDR1 LNHNV and CDR2 YYDKDF (reference sequence). The chain's CDR3 is CATSRVRLAGTDTQYF. The CDR3 DNA sequence: TGTGCCACCAGCAGAGTAAGACTAGCGGGCACAGATACGCAGTATTTT.

This clone was found a few times. This chain connects TRBV20-1 to TRBJ1-2; D remains unclear. V was cut by 5 bases and J by 8 bases, with 12 bases left in between. This CDR3 contains 11 residues. The germline V gene encodes CDR1 DFQATT and CDR2 SNEGSKA (reference sequence). The CDR3 loop is CSAGPKEGYTF. The CDR3 region has the DNA TGCAGTGCTGGGCCCAAGGAGGGCTACACCTTC.

The genes are TRBV3-1 (or the pseudogene TRBV3-2) and TRBJ2-1; 10 positions agree with TRBD2. Trimming took 6 bases from V and 6 from J; bases not matched to a gene: 11. This CDR3 spans 16 amino acids. Germline CDR1 and CDR2: LGHDT and YNNKEL (reference sequence). CDR3 amino acids: CASSANSGRRFNEQFF. The CDR3 nucleotides are TGTGCCAGCAGTGCTAATAGCGGGAGGAGGTTCAATGAGCAGTTCTTC.

V usage is TRBV10-3 and J usage is TRBJ2-5; no definite D call. Trimming removed 3 bases from V and 4 bases from J, with 15 bases in between. Looked up from germline, CDR1 is ENHRY and CDR2 is SYGVKD. The CDR3 totals 15 residues. This CDR3 reads CAISDRSRIGETQYF. CDR3 nucleotides: TGTGCCATCAGTGACCGATCTAGAATTGGAGAGACCCAGTACTTC.

This chain uses TRBV5-6 with TRBJ2-2; either TRBD1 or TRBD2 may supply D (5 bases each). V shed 5 bases and J shed 0 bases, with 17 bases lying between them. Germline V gene data show CDR1 as SGHDT and CDR2 as YYEEEE. This CDR3 is built from 17 residues. For the CDR3, the DNA is TGTGCCAGCAGTCCTATCCGGGGACCTCCGAACACCGGGGAGCTGTTTTTT. As protein: CASSPIRGPPNTGELFF.

The chain is built from TRBV5-4 and TRBJ1-5, with a tentative D call TRBD1 (5 bases). V was trimmed by 3 bases and J by 4 bases, leaving 14 bases between them. The CDR3 consists of 15 residues. CDR1 and CDR2 (germline): SGHNT, YYREEE (reference sequence). CDR3 residues: CASSSGGGMNQPQHF. In DNA form, the CDR3 reads TGTGCCAGCAGCTCTGGTGGGGGGATGAATCAGCCCCAGCATTTT.

In its sample, this clone was seen a few times. The chain has TRBV13 and TRBJ1-1; D gene ambiguous. V was cut by 4 bases and J by 3 bases, with 3 bases left in between. This CDR3 has 11 residues. Germline V CDR1 and CDR2: PRHDT, FYEKMQ (reference sequence). CDR3 protein: CASSYYTEAFF. CDR3 nucleotide sequence: TGTGCCAGCAGCTACTACACTGAAGCTTTCTTT.

J is TRBJ1-5 and V is TRBV2; weak D call: TRBD1 (6 bases). Trimming removed 2 bases at V and 7 bases at J, with 12 bases between. This CDR3 contains 14 residues. The germline V gene has CDR1 SNHLY and CDR2 FYNNEI. CDR3 in amino acids: CASSEWAGAQPQHF. The CDR3 nucleotides read TGTGCCAGCAGTGAATGGGCAGGGGCCCAGCCCCAGCATTTT.

The chain recombines TRBV2 with TRBJ2-3; no reliable D call. Germline values: CDR1 SNHLY, CDR2 FYNNEI. V lost 0 bases to trimming and J lost 6 bases, with 4 bases between them. The CDR3 consists of 12 residues. Here the CDR3 DNA reads TGTGCCAGCAGTGAAGCCCTGGATACGCAGTATTTT. Residues: CASSEALDTQYF.

There are a few counts of this clone. J is TRBJ2-1 and V is TRBV12-3 or TRBV12-4; no clear D gene. This CDR3 is built from 13 residues. Trimming took 5 bases from V and 7 from J, leaving 12 bases between them. The CDR3 nucleotides are TGTGCCAGCAGTCCGGACCGAATAAATGAGCAGTTCTTC. Its translation: CASSPDRINEQFF.